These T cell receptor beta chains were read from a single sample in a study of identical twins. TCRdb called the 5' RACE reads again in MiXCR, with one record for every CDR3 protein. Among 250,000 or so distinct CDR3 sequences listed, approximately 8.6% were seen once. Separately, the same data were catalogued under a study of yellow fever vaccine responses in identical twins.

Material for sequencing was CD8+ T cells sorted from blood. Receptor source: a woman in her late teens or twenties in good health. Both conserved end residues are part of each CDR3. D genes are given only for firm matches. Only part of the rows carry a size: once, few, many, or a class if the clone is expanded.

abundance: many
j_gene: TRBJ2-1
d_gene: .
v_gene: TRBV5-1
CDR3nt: TGCGCCAGCAGCTTGGAAGTAGCGTGGGGCAATGAGCAGTTCTTC
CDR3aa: CASSLEVAWGNEQFF

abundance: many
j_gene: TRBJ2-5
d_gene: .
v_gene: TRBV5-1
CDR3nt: TGCGCCAGCAGCTTTGAGGGATCCATCCAAGAGACCCAGTACTTC
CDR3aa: CASSFEGSIQETQYF

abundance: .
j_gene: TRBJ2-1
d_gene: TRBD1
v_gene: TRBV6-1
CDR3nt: TGTGCCAGCAGTGAGGGCAGGGGGTACCACAATGAGCAGTTCTTC
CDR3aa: CASSEGRGYHNEQFF

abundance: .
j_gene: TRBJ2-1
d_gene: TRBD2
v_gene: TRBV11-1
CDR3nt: TGTGCCAGCAGCTCCAGACTAGCGGGACCTAGCTCCTACAATGAGCAGTTCTTC
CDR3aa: CASSSRLAGPSSYNEQFF

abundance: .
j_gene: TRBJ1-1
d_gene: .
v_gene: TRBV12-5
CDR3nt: TGTGCTAGTGGTTTTGACAGGACGAACACTGAAGCTTTCTTT
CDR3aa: CASGFDRTNTEAFF

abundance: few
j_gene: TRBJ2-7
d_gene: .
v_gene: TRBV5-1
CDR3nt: TGCGCCAGCAGCTTTGGGGAGGTAGCGTACGAGCAGTACTTC
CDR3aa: CASSFGEVAYEQYF

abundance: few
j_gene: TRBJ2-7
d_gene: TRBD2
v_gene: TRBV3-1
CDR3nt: TGTGCCAGCAGGCAAGAGGCACTAGCGGGAGTTTACGAGCAGTACTTC
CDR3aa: CASRQEALAGVYEQYF

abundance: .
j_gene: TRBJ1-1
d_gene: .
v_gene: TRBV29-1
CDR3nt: TGCAGCGTTGGAGGAAGGGGGAACACTGAAGCTTTCTTT
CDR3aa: CSVGGRGNTEAFF

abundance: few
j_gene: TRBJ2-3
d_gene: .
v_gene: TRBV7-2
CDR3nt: TGTGCCAGCAGCCCCCTCGCCGGGCCTCACACAGATACGCAGTATTTT
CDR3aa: CASSPLAGPHTDTQYF

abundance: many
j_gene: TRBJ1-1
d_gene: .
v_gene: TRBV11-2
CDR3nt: TGTGCCAGCAGCTTGATCGGGACTGAAGCTTTCTTT
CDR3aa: CASSLIGTEAFF

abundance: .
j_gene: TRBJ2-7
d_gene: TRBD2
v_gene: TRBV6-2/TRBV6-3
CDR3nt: TGTGCCAGCAGTATTCTAGAAGCGGGATTCAAGTACTTC
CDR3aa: CASSILEAGFKYF

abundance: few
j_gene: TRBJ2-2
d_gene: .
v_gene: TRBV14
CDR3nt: TGTGCCAGCAGCCCCCTCCGGACCGGGGAGCTGTTTTTT
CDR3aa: CASSPLRTGELFF

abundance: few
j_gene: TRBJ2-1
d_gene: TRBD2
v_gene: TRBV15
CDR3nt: TGTGCCACCAGCAGACCAGGCGGGGGGGCCATCAATGAGCAGTTCTTC
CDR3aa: CATSRPGGGAINEQFF

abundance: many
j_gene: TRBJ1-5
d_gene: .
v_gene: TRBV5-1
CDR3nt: TGCGCCAGCAGCTTGGATACAGGTTTTCCCCAGCATTTT
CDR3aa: CASSLDTGFPQHF

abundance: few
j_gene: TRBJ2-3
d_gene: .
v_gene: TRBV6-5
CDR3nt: TGTGCCAGCAGTTCCCCATGGGGGGATAGCACAGATACGCAGTATTTT
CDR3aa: CASSSPWGDSTDTQYF

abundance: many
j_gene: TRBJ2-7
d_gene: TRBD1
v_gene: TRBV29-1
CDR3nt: TGCAGCGTTGTTGATGGGACAGAGACCTACGAGCAGTACTTC
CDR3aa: CSVVDGTETYEQYF

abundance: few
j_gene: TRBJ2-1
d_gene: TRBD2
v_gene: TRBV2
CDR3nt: TGTGCCAGCATGGTTGGCGGGGGCAATGAGCAGTTCTTC
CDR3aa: CASMVGGGNEQFF

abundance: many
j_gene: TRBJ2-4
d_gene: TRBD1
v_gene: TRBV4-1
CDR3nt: TGCGCCAGCAGCCAAGGACAGGGGGACATTCAGTACTTC
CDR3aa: CASSQGQGDIQYF

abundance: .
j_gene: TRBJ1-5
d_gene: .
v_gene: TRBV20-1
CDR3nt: TGCAGTGCTAGAGGTACCAGCCCCGATCAGCCCCAGCATTTT
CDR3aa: CSARGTSPDQPQHF

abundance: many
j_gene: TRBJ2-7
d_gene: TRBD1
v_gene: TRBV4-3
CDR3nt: TGCGCCAGCAGCCAAGAGGCAGGGGGTGGGTACGAGCAGTACTTC
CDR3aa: CASSQEAGGGYEQYF

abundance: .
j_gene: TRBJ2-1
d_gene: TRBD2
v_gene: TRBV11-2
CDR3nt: TGTGCCAGCAGCTTAGATCTGGGCGGGGGGTATGAGCAGTTCTTC
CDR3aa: CASSLDLGGGYEQFF

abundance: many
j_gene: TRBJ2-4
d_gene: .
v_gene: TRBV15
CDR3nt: TGTGCCACCAGCAGACTCAAAGGGCTAGCCAAAAACATTCAGTACTTC
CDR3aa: CATSRLKGLAKNIQYF

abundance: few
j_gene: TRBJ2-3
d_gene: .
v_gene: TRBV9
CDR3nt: TGTGCCAGCAGCGTTAACTGGGGGACCGATACGCAGTATTTT
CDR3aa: CASSVNWGTDTQYF

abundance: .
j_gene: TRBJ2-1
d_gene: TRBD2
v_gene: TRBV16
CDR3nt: TGTGCCAGCAGCCCAGGGACTAGCGGGATGGGTTTCTACAATGAGCAGTTCTTC
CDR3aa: CASSPGTSGMGFYNEQFF

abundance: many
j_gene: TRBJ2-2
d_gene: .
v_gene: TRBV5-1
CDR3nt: TGCGCCAGCAGCTTCACACAGCTCGGCGGGGAGCTGTTTTTT
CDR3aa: CASSFTQLGGELFF

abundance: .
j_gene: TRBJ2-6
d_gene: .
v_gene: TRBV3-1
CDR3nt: TGTGCCAGCAGCCACTGGTCGTCTGGGGCCAACGTCCTGACTTTC
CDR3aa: CASSHWSSGANVLTF

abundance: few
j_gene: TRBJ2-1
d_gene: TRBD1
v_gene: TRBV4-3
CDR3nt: TGCGCCAGCAGCCAGGACAGGGTACAAGGCGAGCAGTTCTTC
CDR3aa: CASSQDRVQGEQFF

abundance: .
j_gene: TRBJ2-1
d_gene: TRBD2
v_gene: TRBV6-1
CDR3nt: TGTGCCAGCAGTCCCCTCCTAGCGGATGCATCCAATGAGCAGTTCTTC
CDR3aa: CASSPLLADASNEQFF

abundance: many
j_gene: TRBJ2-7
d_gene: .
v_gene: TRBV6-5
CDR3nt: TGTGCCAGCAGTTACTCAGGCAGGGGCAGGACCCACGAGCAGTACTTC
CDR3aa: CASSYSGRGRTHEQYF

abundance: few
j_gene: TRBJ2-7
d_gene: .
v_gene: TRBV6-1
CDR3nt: TGTGCCAGCACCTACATTGGGGGGTCCTACGAGCAGTACTTC
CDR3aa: CASTYIGGSYEQYF

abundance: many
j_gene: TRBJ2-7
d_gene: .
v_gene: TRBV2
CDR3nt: TGTGCCAGCAGTTTTACCTACGAGCAGTACTTC
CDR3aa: CASSFTYEQYF

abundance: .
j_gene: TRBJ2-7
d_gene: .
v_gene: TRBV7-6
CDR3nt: TGTGCCAGCAGCTTAAAACTTGGCCCCTACGAGCAGTACTTC
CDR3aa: CASSLKLGPYEQYF

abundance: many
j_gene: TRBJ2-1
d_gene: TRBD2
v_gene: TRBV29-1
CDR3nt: TGCAGCGTTGACCCCGGACTAGCGGGAGGGTACCACAATGAGCAGTTCTTC
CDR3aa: CSVDPGLAGGYHNEQFF

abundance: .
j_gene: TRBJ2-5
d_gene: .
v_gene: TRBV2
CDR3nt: TGTGCCAGCAAAGAAGGAGGGGGGGAACAGACCCAGTACTTC
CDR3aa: CASKEGGGEQTQYF

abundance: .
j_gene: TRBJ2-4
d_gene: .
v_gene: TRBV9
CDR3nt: TGTGCCAGCAGCGTAAGGTTAGGTCCTGGGGACATTCAGTACTTC
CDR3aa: CASSVRLGPGDIQYF

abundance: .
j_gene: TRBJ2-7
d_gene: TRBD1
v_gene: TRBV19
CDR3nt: TGTGCCAGTAGTTGGACAGGCGGCGAGCAGTACTTC
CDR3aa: CASSWTGGEQYF

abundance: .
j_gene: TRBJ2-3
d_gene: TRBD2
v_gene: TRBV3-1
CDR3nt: TGTGCCAGCAGCCAAGATCCACTAGCGGTCGCAGATACGCAGTATTTT
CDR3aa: CASSQDPLAVADTQYF

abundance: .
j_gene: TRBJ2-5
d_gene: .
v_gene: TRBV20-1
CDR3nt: TGCAGTGCTAGAACGATGGGGGAGACCCAGTACTTC
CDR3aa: CSARTMGETQYF

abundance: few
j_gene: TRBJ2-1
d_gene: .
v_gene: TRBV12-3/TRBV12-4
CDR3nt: TGTGCCAGCAGTTCCCTCGGGGGAGCCCTCCTTCGAGTCCCAGACAATGAGCAGTTCTTC
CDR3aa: CASSSLGGALLRVPDNEQFF

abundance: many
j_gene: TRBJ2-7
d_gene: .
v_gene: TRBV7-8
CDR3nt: TGTGCCAGCAGCTTAACGGCAGCCTCCTACGAGCAGTACTTC
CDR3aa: CASSLTAASYEQYF

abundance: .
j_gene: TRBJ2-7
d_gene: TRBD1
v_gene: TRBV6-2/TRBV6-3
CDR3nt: TGTGCCAGCAGTTACTCGTTCTCAGGGGGACCCTACGAGCAGTGCTTC
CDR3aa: CASSYSFSGGPYEQCF